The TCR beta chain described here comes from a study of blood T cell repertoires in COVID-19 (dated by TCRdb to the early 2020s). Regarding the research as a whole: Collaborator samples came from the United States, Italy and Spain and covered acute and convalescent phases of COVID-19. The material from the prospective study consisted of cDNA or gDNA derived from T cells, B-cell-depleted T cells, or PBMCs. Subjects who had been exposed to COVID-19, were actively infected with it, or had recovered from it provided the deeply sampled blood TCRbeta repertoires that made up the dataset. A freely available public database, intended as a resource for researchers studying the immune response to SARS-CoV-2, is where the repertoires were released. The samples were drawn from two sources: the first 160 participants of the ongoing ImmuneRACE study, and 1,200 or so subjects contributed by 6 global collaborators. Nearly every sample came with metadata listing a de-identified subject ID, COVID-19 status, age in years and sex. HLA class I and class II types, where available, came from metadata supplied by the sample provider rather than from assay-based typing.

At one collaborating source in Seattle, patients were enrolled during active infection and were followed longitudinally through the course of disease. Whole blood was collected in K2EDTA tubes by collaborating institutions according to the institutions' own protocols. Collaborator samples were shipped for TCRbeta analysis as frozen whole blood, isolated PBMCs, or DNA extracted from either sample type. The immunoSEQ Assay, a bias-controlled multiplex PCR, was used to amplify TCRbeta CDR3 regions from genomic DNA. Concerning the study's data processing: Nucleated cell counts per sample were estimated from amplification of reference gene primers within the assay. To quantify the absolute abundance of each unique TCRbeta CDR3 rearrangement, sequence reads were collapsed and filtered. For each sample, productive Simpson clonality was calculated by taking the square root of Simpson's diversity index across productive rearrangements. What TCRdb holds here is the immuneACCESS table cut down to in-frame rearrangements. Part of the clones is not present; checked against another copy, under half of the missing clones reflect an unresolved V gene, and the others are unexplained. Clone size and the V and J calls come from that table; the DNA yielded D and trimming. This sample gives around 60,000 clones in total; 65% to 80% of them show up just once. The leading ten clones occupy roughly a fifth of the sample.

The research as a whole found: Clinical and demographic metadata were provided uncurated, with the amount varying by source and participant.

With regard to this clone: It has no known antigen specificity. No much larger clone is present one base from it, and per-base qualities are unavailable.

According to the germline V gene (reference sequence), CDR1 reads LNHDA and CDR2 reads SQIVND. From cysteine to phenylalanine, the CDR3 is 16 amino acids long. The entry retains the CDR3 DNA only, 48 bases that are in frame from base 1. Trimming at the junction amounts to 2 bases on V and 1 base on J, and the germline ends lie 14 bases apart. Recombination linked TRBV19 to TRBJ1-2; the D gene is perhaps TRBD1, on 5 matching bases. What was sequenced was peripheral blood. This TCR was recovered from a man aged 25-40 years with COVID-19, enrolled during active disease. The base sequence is TGTGCCAGTAGTATATCCTCAGGGTTTCATAACTATGGCTACACCTTC. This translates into CASSISSGFHNYGYTF.